This T cell receptor beta chain is drawn from a study of cytomegalovirus exposure and HLA in healthy donors. PCR employed 60 Vbeta and 13 Jbeta primers. TCRdb keeps only in-frame clones here, not all; method: immunoSEQ multiplex PCR. The repertoire holds around 100,000 clones, with 80% to 85% as singletons. The germline CDR1 and CDR2 sequences are MNHNS and SASEGT. The ends lost 4 bases at V and 6 bases at J; junction bases unmatched: 14. CDR3 length: 16 residues. The chain links TRBV6-1 to TRBJ1-2, with 7 positions matching TRBD1. Specimen: PBMCs. The clonotype was recovered from a man younger than 45 in good health and CMV-seropositive. CDR3 loop: CASSAPGQFFQHGYTF. CDR3 bases: TGTGCCAGCAGTGCACCGGGACAGTTTTTTCAGCATGGCTACACCTTC.